This TCR beta chain stems from a study of shared clonotypes between healthy human individuals. The CDR3 length is 14 residues. CDR1 and CDR2 from the germline V gene are SGHRS and YFSETQ. The trim removed 3 bases at V and 6 bases at J, leaving 8 bases unmatched. Profiling relied on immunoSEQ multiplex PCR, and the TCRdb table lists in-frame clones only, not all of them. The data contain millions of clones, around 90% of them seen just once; the ten biggest clones take up about 0.13%. The TCR sequence derives from a man aged 18-30 years in good health. The chain joins TRBV5-1 to TRBJ2-7; 8 positions agree with TRBD1. Sequenced input: naive CD4+ T cells sorted from blood. Subset defined: CD45RA+ positively selected. For the CDR3, the DNA is TGCGCCAGCAGCTCGTGGACAGGGCCCGTCGAGCAGTACTTC. Translated, it gives CASSSWTGPVEQYF.